A single T cell receptor beta chain is shown here with its context. Germline lookup yields CDR1 SGHNT and CDR2 YYREEE (reference sequence). CDR3 size: 16 residues. This sample stems from a study of monozygotic twins with inflammatory bowel disease. TCRdb re-called the 5' RACE reads, yielding one record per CDR3 amino acid sequence without DNA. The sample yields about 99,000 distinct CDR3 sequences, of which the top ten take up 1.5% to 2%. Source material: blood. The TCR originated in a human donor with ulcerative colitis or Crohn's disease, or a healthy co-twin of an affected twin (not recorded which). The chain joins TRBV5-4 to TRBJ1-2; TCRdb's assignment of TRBD1 cannot be checked, as there is no DNA. The chain's CDR3 is CASSLPRDGRNYGYTF.